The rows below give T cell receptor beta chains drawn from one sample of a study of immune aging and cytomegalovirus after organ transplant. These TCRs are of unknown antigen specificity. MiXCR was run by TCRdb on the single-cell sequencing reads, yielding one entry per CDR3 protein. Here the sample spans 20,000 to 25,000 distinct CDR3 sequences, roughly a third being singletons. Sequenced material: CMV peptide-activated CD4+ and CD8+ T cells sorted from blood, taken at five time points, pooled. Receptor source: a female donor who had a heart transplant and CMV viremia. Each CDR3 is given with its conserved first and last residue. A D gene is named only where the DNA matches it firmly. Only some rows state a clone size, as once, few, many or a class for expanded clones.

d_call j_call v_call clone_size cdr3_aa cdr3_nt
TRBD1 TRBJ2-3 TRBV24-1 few CATSDPGQRTDTQYF TGTGCCACCAGTGACCCGGGACAGCGCACAGATACGCAGTATTTT
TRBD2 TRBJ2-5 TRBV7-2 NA CASSLMASGGAGETQYF TGTGCCAGCAGCTTAATGGCTAGCGGGGGGGCTGGAGAGACCCAGTACTTC
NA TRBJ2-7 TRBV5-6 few CASSLMGHLTYEQYF TGTGCCAGCAGCTTGATGGGACACCTAACCTACGAGCAGTACTTC
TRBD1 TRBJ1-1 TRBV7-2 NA CASSKGQTNTEAFF TGTGCCAGCAGCAAGGGACAGACGAACACTGAAGCTTTCTTT
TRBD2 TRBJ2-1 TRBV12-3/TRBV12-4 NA CASRVTSGIPNEQFF TGTGCCAGCAGGGTTACTAGCGGGATCCCCAATGAGCAGTTCTTC
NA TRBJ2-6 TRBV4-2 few CASSQEVLGAGANVLTF TGTGCCAGCAGCCAAGAGGTCCTAGGGGCTGGGGCCAACGTCCTGACTTTC
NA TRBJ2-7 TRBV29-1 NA CSVEERRGGEQYF TGCAGCGTTGAAGAGAGGCGGGGTGGCGAGCAGTACTTC
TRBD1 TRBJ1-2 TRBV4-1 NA CASSPRGRRGPASNYGYTF TGCGCCAGCAGCCCGAGGGGGCGGAGGGGGCCAGCCTCTAACTATGGCTACACCTTC
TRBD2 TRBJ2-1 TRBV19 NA CASSSTGTSGALDNEQFF TGTGCCAGTAGTTCAACCGGGACTAGCGGGGCCCTTGACAATGAGCAGTTCTTC
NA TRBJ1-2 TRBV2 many CASSTAGYGYTF TGTGCCAGCAGTACCGCAGGCTATGGCTACACCTTC
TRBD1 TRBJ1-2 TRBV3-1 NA CASSDWAGGNGYTF TGTGCCAGCAGCGACTGGGCAGGGGGTAATGGCTACACCTTC
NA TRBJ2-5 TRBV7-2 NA CASSLSARVTETQYF TGTGCCAGCAGCTTATCGGCGAGGGTGACGGAGACCCAGTACTTC
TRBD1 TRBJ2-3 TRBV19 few CASSPPGQGGNTQYF TGTGCCAGTAGCCCACCGGGACAGGGGGGCAATACGCAGTATTTT
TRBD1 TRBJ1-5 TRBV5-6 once CASSRTGGSPLSNQPQHF TGTGCCAGCAGTAGGACAGGGGGATCTCCCCTTAGCAATCAGCCCCAGCATTTT
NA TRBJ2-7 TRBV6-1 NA CASSDPRIREQYF TGTGCCAGCAGTGACCCTAGGATACGAGAGCAGTACTTC
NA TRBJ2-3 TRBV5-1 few CASSLAASSTDTQYF TGCGCCAGCAGCTTAGCGGCGTCTAGCACAGATACGCAGTATTTT
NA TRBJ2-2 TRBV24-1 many CATSVGGPTGELFF TGTGCCACCAGTGTGGGGGGCCCTACCGGGGAGCTGTTTTTT
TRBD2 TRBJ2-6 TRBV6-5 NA CASSPTSGVSSGANVLTF TGTGCCAGCAGCCCGACTAGCGGTGTTAGCTCTGGGGCCAACGTCCTGACTTTC
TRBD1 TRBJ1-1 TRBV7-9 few CASSPDRGQRNTEAFF TGTGCCAGCAGTCCGGACAGGGGGCAGAGGAACACTGAAGCTTTCTTT
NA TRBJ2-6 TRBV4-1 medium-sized CASSQVGLQDRSGANVLTF TGCGCCAGCAGCCAAGTTGGTTTGCAGGACCGCTCTGGGGCCAACGTCCTGACTTTC
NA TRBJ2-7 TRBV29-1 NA CSVLRDGYEQYF TGCAGCGTTCTTAGGGACGGCTACGAGCAGTACTTC
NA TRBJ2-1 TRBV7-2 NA CASSLNYNERFF TGTGCCAGCAGCTTAAACTACAATGAGCGGTTCTTC
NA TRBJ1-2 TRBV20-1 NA CSATKRTIYGYTF TGCAGTGCTACAAAACGGACAATCTATGGCTACACCTTC
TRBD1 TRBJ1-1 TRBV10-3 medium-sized CAISESGGQGLNTEAFF TGTGCCATCAGTGAGTCCGGGGGACAGGGGTTGAACACTGAAGCTTTCTTT
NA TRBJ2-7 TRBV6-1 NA CASNGARTVSYEQYF TGTGCCAGCAACGGGGCGCGGACGGTATCCTACGAGCAGTACTTC
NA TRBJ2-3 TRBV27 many CASRPLLAPSTDTQYF TGTGCCAGCAGGCCACTTCTAGCACCTAGCACAGATACGCAGTATTTT
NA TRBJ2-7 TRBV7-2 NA CASSPPPHYEQYF TGTGCCAGCAGCCCACCTCCCCACTACGAGCAGTACTTC
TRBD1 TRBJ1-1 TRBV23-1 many CASSRGEGAKNTEAFF TGCGCCAGCAGTCGTGGGGAGGGGGCGAAAAACACTGAAGCTTTCTTT
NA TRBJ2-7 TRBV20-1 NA CSASLKIRTEGTYEQYF TGCAGTGCTAGTCTCAAAATACGGACAGAGGGGACCTACGAGCAGTACTTC
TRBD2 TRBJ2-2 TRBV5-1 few CASSGRTSGTQLTGELFF TGCGCCAGCAGCGGAAGGACTAGCGGGACACAACTCACCGGGGAGCTGTTTTTT
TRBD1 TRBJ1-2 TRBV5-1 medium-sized CASSLDTGGGGYTF TGCGCCAGCAGCTTGGATACAGGGGGAGGTGGCTACACCTTC
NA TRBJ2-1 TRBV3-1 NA CASSQDAVGYNEQFF TGTGCCAGCAGCCAAGATGCGGTAGGGTACAATGAGCAGTTCTTC
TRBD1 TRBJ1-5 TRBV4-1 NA CASSQGGQGLFGAQHF TGCGCCAGCAGCCAAGGGGGACAGGGACTCTTCGGGGCCCAGCATTTT
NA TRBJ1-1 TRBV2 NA CASGTDVRGTEAFF TGTGCCAGCGGGACCGACGTTAGGGGAACTGAAGCTTTCTTT
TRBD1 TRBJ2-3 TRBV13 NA CASSPISKTGGTDTQYF TGTGCCAGCAGCCCGATCTCGAAAACAGGGGGCACAGATACGCAGTATTTT
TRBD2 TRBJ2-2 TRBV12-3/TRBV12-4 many CASSSLAGGLTGELFF TGTGCCAGCAGTTCCCTAGCGGGAGGGCTTACCGGGGAGCTGTTTTTT
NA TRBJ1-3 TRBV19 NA CASSISGAGNTIYF TGTGCCAGTAGTATCTCTGGGGCTGGAAACACCATATATTTT